This entry lists 16 T cell receptor beta chains sequenced from one sample in a study of patients with pleural tuberculosis. TCRdb called the reads again in MiXCR, with one record for every CDR3 protein. The data hold around 30,000 distinct CDR3 sequences, with over 15% observed a single time. Input material: peripheral blood. Receptor source: a human donor with pleural tuberculosis.

This clonotype was observed at least ten times. The chain carries TRBV25-1 and TRBJ1-1, with a tentative D call TRBD1 (5 bases). The germline V gene has CDR1 MGHDK and CDR2 SYGVNS. The CDR3 totals 13 residues. V was trimmed by 7 bases and J by 4 bases, leaving 13 bases between them. The CDR3 nucleotides read TGTGCCAGCACGGACGTTGGGGGCACTGAAGCTTTCTTT. Residues: CASTDVGGTEAFF. The variable domain in full, completed from reference TRBV25-1 and TRBJ1-1, reads EADIYQTPRYLVIGTGKKITLECSQTMGHDKMYWYQQDPGMELHLIHYSYGVNSTEKGDLSSESTVSRIRTEHFPLTLESARPSHTSQYLCASTDVGGTEAFFGQGTRLTVV.

This chain connects TRBV30 to TRBJ1-1, with TRBD1 matching 9 bases. This CDR3 is built from 15 residues. CDR1 is GTSNPN and CDR2 is SVGIG in the germline V gene (reference sequence). With 4 bases clipped from V and 5 bases from J, the junction kept 11 bases outside the gene matches. The CDR3, as DNA: TGTGCCTGGATGAATCCGACAGGGGGTGGTACTGAAGCTTTCTTT. It encodes CAWMNPTGGGTEAFF. Based on the CDR3 plus reference TRBV30 and TRBJ1-1, the full variable domain is SQTIHQWPATLVQPVGSPLSLECTVEGTSNPNLYWYRQAAGRGLQLLFYSVGIGQISSEVPQNLSASRPQDRQFILSSKKLLLSDSGFYLCAWMNPTGGGTEAFFGQGTRLTVV.

Concerning this clonotype itself: Given a much more abundant clone one base away, this may be a read error. The CDR3 here is CASRPGSAGIQETQYF. The CDR3 DNA reads TGTGCCAGTAGACCGGGGTCGGCAGGAATCCAAGAGACCCAGTACTTC. The chain uses TRBV19 and TRBJ2-5, with D maybe TRBD2 (5 bases). Deletions cut 6 bases from V and 1 base from J, with 18 bases between. CDR3 size: 16 residues. Germline-derived CDR1 and CDR2 are LNHDA and SQIVND (reference sequence).

This clonotype was seen ten or more times. The chain carries TRBV15 and TRBJ1-2; D gene uncertain. Per the germline V gene, CDR1 is LNHNV and CDR2 is YYDKDF (reference sequence). Trimming took off 1 base at V and 5 bases at J, with 14 bases between the two ends. This CDR3 comprises 15 residues. CDR3 sequence: CATSRARLTNYGYTF. In nucleotides, the CDR3 is TGTGCCACCAGCAGAGCGCGACTCACGAATTATGGCTACACCTTC.

This clonotype has ten or more counts. The chain carries TRBV12-3 or TRBV12-4 and TRBJ2-3; the D gene is possibly TRBD2 (6 bases). This CDR3 has 14 amino acids. Trimming stripped 5 bases from V and 2 bases from J, with 11 bases between. The CDR3 sequence: CASSRGVLTDTQYF. CDR3 in DNA: TGTGCCAGCAGTCGCGGGGTGCTCACAGATACGCAGTATTTT.

This clonotype showed up many times. The rearrangement uses TRBV24-1 and TRBJ1-2; D uncertain. Germline CDR1 and CDR2: KGHDR and SFDVKD. V lost 4 bases to trimming and J lost 4 bases, with 12 bases between them. There are 14 residues in the CDR3. The CDR3, as DNA: TGTGCCACCAGTGACCCCGGTGGTGGCTATGGCTACACCTTC. It encodes CATSDPGGGYGYTF.

This clonotype was recorded at least ten times. The chain has TRBV12-3 or TRBV12-4 and TRBJ1-4, with 7 bases aligning to TRBD1. The V and J ends lost 5 bases and 0 bases, in that order; junction bases with no gene match: 12. The CDR3 totals 18 residues. The CDR3: CASSQPRTGIATNEKLFF. CDR3 DNA: TGTGCCAGCAGTCAACCCCGGACAGGCATTGCAACTAATGAAAAACTGTTTTTT.

The table lists this clonotype with many counts. The chain employs TRBV6-1 and TRBJ2-7; TRBD1 aligns across 8 bases. With V trimmed by 5 bases and J by 4 bases, 7 bases remained unmatched. The CDR3 loop spans 14 amino acids. CDR1 MNHNS and CDR2 SASEGT come from the germline V gene. The CDR3 DNA reads as TGTGCCAGCAGTCCCGGACAGGGAAAGTACGAGCAGTACTTC. Encoded protein: CASSPGQGKYEQYF.

The gene calls are TRBV7-8 and TRBJ2-5; 7 nucleotides match TRBD2. The junction had 15 bases not matched to a gene; V was cut back by 6 bases and J by 2 bases. The CDR3 has 17 amino acids. Germline CDR1 SGHVS, CDR2 FQNEAQ. The CDR3 bases are TGTGCCAGCAGTGCGCCGGGAGGATCCTCCAGGCAAGAGACCCAGTACTTC. It yields the protein CASSAPGGSSRQETQYF. The whole variable domain, remainder taken from reference TRBV7-8 and TRBJ2-5, is GAGVSQSPRYKVAKRGQDVALRCDPISGHVSLFWYQQALGQGPEFLTYFQNEAQLDKSGLPSDRFFAERPEGSVSTLKIQRTQQEDSAVYLCASSAPGGSSRQETQYFGPGTRLLVL.

Many counts were recorded for this clonotype. This chain joins TRBV4-1 and TRBJ2-3; a possible D gene is TRBD2 (5 bases). Germline loops: CDR1 MGHRA, CDR2 YSYEKL. CDR3 length equals 16 residues. V dropped 3 bases and J dropped 2 bases, with 15 bases sitting between them. CDR3 nucleotide sequence: TGCGCCAGCAGCCAGAGGGCGGCAGGACCCACAGATACGCAGTATTTT. Translated: CASSQRAAGPTDTQYF.

By sample share, this clonotype is medium-sized. The V gene is TRBV6-2 or TRBV6-3, the J gene TRBJ1-1; D not certain. The germline CDR1 and CDR2 sequences are MNHEY and SVGEGT. CDR3 size: 16 residues. V dropped 0 bases and J dropped 2 bases, with 13 bases sitting between them. CDR3 in DNA: TGTGCCAGCAGTTACTCCCTCGGGGAGGAAAACACTGAAGCTTTCTTT. Amino acid sequence: CASSYSLGEENTEAFF.

At least ten counts were recorded for this clonotype. The chain uses TRBV3-1 and TRBJ2-3, with D possibly TRBD2 on 6 matching bases. The V end was cut by 0 bases, the J end by 4 bases, with 17 bases between. Germline assignment: CDR1 LGHDT and CDR2 YNNKEL (reference sequence). The CDR3 runs 17 residues. The CDR3 nucleotides are TGTGCCAGCAGCCAAGATACGGGGCGACTAGGCGCAGATACGCAGTATTTT. It codes for CASSQDTGRLGADTQYF.

This clonotype was observed at least ten times. This rearrangement joins TRBV20-1 to TRBJ1-1; TRBD1 agrees at 7 bases. The CDR3 is 14 residues long. Germline V gene data show CDR1 as DFQATT and CDR2 as SNEGSKA (reference sequence). Trimming at V came to 3 bases and at J to 7 bases, leaving 11 bases not matched to a gene. The CDR3 sequence: CSARLVQGENEAFF. As DNA, the CDR3 is TGCAGTGCTAGGCTAGTTCAGGGGGAGAATGAAGCTTTCTTT.

Of note for this clonotype: A read error may be the cause here, since a much bigger clone is one base away. The chain links TRBV6-1 to TRBJ2-2, with 11 bases matching TRBD1. In germline, CDR1 is MNHNS, CDR2 SASEGT. CDR3 length equals 17 residues. V dropped 7 bases and J dropped 4; count of bases not matched to a gene: 11. The CDR3 DNA sequence: TGTGCCAGCAAACTTCCGGGGGGACAGGGGGGCACCGGGGAGCTGTTTTTT. This gives the protein CASKLPGGQGGTGELFF.

This clonotype was observed at least ten times. The chain employs TRBV15 and TRBJ1-5; D ambiguous. CDR3 length: 15 residues. V was trimmed by 1 base and J by 1 base, leaving 8 bases between them. Germline CDR1 LNHNV, CDR2 YYDKDF (reference sequence). The CDR3 region is CATSRVGSSNQPQHF. The CDR3, as DNA: TGTGCCACCAGCAGAGTAGGATCGAGCAATCAGCCCCAGCATTTT.

This clonotype showed up many times. This chain links TRBV7-9 with TRBJ2-1; 13 bases map to TRBD2. Germline lookup yields CDR1 SEHNR and CDR2 FQNEAQ (reference sequence). Trimming took 4 bases from V and 8 from J; bases not matched to a gene: 8. The CDR3 loop spans 16 amino acids. The CDR3 coding sequence is TGTGCCAGCAGCTCACTAGCGGGGGGGCCTCGCTATGAGCAGTTCTTC. Its protein is CASSSLAGGPRYEQFF.